This T cell receptor beta chain was found in a study of blood T cell repertoires in COVID-19. Study-wide background: From T cells, B-cell-depleted T cells, or PBMCs came the material, which was cDNA or gDNA.

Here immunoSEQ multiplex PCR was the method, and the copy in TCRdb shows in-frame clones only, minus some. The sample contains approximately 320,000 clones, approximately 85% of which appear only once. The source material was peripheral blood. The TCR sequence derives from a human donor in a cohort sampled during active COVID-19.

The CDR3 DNA is TGTGCCAGCAGTTACTCGGACGGAGGCGATACGCAGTATTTT. Protein: CASSYSDGGDTQYF. This chain connects TRBV6-6 to TRBJ2-3; D is possibly TRBD2 (5 bases). The CDR3 is 14 residues long. Between the trimmed V and J ends, which lost 0 bases and 6 bases, there was a span of 10 bases. Germline-derived CDR1 and CDR2 are MNHNY and SVGAGI (reference sequence).